The 18 T cell receptor beta chains given below trace back to one sample, sequenced in a study of glioma-infiltrating T cells after dendritic cell vaccination. Time point described: after dendritic cell vaccination, including at tumor progression/relapse. TCRdb's table, derived via immunoSEQ multiplex PCR, lists solely in-frame clones and lacks some. The sample has about 76,000 clones; around 90% are singletons. The sample consisted of blood, taken after dendritic cell vaccination. These receptors were collected from a human donor with glioblastoma.

The chain combines TRBV7-9 with TRBJ2-1; D call uncertain. The CDR3 has 11 residues. The V gene's germline CDR1 is SEHNR and CDR2 FQNEAQ (reference sequence). The ends were cut back, 5 bases at V and 8 bases at J, with 7 bases in the middle. The CDR3 DNA reads as TGTGCCAGCAGCGAAACAGATGAGCAGTTCTTC. It translates to CASSETDEQFF.

On this clone itself: The DNA is left out, because the CDR3 cannot be placed on it with certainty; the CDR3 is given as TCRdb lists it. The V gene is TRBV7-9, the J gene TRBJ2-2; the table calls TRBD2, which could not be checked here. The CDR3 is 16 residues long, counting both termini. Germline-derived CDR1 and CDR2 are SEHNR and FQNEAQ (reference sequence). CDR3 in amino acids: CASSSGRSLAPGSCFF.

This chain uses TRBV5-4 with TRBJ2-1, with 8 bases identical to TRBD2. Unmatched junction bases numbered 8, after V lost 1 base and J lost 2 bases. Germline loops: CDR1 SGHNT, CDR2 YYREEE (reference sequence). CDR3 size: 17 residues. The chain's CDR3 is CASSLSGAGDAYNEQFF. CDR3 coding DNA: TGTGCCAGCAGCTTGTCCGGAGCGGGAGACGCCTACAATGAGCAGTTCTTC.

The chain has TRBV5-1 and TRBJ2-3; maybe TRBD1 (5 bases). CDR1 and CDR2 from the germline V gene are SGHRS and YFSETQ. CDR3 length equals 15 residues. V shed 2 bases and J shed 4 bases, with 14 bases lying between them. CDR3: CASSLGRAPADTQYF. In DNA form, the CDR3 reads TGCGCCAGCAGCTTAGGCAGGGCGCCGGCAGATACGCAGTATTTT.

V is TRBV2 and J is TRBJ2-6; 8 positions agree with TRBD2. Trimming at V came to 8 bases and at J to 0 bases, leaving 6 bases not matched to a gene. Germline values: CDR1 SNHLY, CDR2 FYNNEI. The CDR3 runs 16 residues. CDR3: CASVGGAVSGANVLTF. CDR3 coding DNA: TGTGCCAGCGTCGGGGGGGCCGTCTCTGGGGCCAACGTCCTGACTTTC.

V and J are TRBV6-5 and TRBJ2-5, with a tentative D call TRBD2 (7 bases). The end of the DNA fits TRBJ2-7 better, so the J call may be wrong. CDR1 and CDR2 from the germline V gene are MNHEY and SVGAGI. CDR3 size: 12 residues. The CDR3 nucleotides are TGTGCCAGCGGGGGGGGGCTCTACGAGCAGTACTTC. This sequence encodes CASGGGLYEQYF.

The gene calls are TRBV30 and TRBJ2-7, with 9 bases that match TRBD1. This CDR3 comprises 15 residues. Germline V lookup: CDR1 GTSNPN, CDR2 SVGIG (reference sequence). The V segment lost 2 bases and the J segment 6 bases; nucleotides outside the gene matches: 11. The CDR3 nucleotides read TGTGCCTGGAGTCCCCTGGGGACAGGGTTCCGCGAGCAGTACTTC. This encodes CAWSPLGTGFREQYF.

This rearrangement joins TRBV27 to TRBJ1-5; D is possibly TRBD1 (6 bases). The CDR3 is 14 amino acids. Trimming took 6 bases from V and 4 from J, leaving 13 bases between them. Germline values: CDR1 MNHEY, CDR2 SMNVEV (reference sequence). This CDR3 is CASSPGQINQPQHF. CDR3 nucleotides: TGTGCCAGCAGCCCCGGACAGATTAATCAGCCCCAGCATTTT.

V and J are TRBV9 and TRBJ2-7; D is possibly TRBD1 (6 bases). V was trimmed by 3 bases and J by 0 bases, leaving 10 bases between them. CDR1 and CDR2 (germline): SGDLS, YYNGEE. CDR3 length: 14 residues. For the CDR3, the DNA is TGTGCCAGCAGCGGAACAGGGAGCTCCTACGAGCAGTACTTC. Translated: CASSGTGSSYEQYF.

V and J are TRBV6-5 and TRBJ1-3, with 7 bases identical to TRBD1. CDR1 MNHEY and CDR2 SVGAGI come from the germline V gene. V shed 4 bases and J 0 bases; nucleotides not matched to a gene: 6. This CDR3 is 16 amino acids long. CDR3 sequence: CASSSLTGRSGNTIYF. The CDR3 DNA reads as TGTGCCAGCAGTTCCTTGACAGGGCGCTCTGGAAACACCATATATTTT.

The chain links TRBV7-9 to TRBJ1-2; TRBD1 is a possible D gene (5 bases). V was trimmed by 2 bases and J by 5 bases, leaving 12 bases between them. The CDR3 is 14 residues long. Germline-derived CDR1 and CDR2 are SEHNR and FQNEAQ (reference sequence). CDR3 protein: CASSLTGQGYGYTF. CDR3 DNA: TGTGCCAGCAGCTTAACCGGACAAGGGTATGGCTACACCTTC.

The V and J genes are TRBV9 and TRBJ1-2; TRBD1 agrees at 9 bases. The CDR3 is 15 amino acids. Germline V CDR1 and CDR2: SGDLS, YYNGEE. The trim removed 3 bases at V and 4 bases at J, leaving 7 bases unmatched. The CDR3 DNA follows: TGTGCCAGCAGCGCCGGGACAGGGTTTCCCTATGGCTACACCTTC. This gives the protein CASSAGTGFPYGYTF.

This sequence joins TRBV21-1 and TRBJ2-7; the table's TRBD1 call for D was not verified on the DNA. TRBV21-1 is an annotated pseudogene. The CDR3 runs 15 residues. CDR3 sequence reads: CASRGGDRGLYEQYF. CDR3 coding DNA: TGTGCCAGCAGGGGGGGGGACAGGGGGCTCTACGAGCAGTACTTC.

This chain uses TRBV19 with TRBJ1-1; no clear D. CDR3 length equals 13 residues. Germline V gene data show CDR1 as LNHDA and CDR2 as SQIVND (reference sequence). Trimming cost V 7 bases and J 6 bases, with 15 bases left between them. In DNA form, the CDR3 reads TGTGCCAGTACCCCCGGTGGAGTTCCTGAAGCTTTCTTT. The encoded protein is CASTPGGVPEAFF.

J is TRBJ2-1 and V is TRBV6-1; 10 bases are shared with TRBD1. Germline CDR1 and CDR2: MNHNS and SASEGT. The junction had 11 bases not matched to a gene; V was cut back by 4 bases and J by 8 bases. The CDR3 has 16 amino acids. The CDR3 region has the DNA TGTGCCAGCAGTGCCCATACCGGGACAGGGGATGATGAGCAGTTCTTC. Translating it yields CASSAHTGTGDDEQFF.

This clone came up a few times. The chain couples TRBV18 to TRBJ2-2; 8 nucleotides agree with TRBD1. Germline CDR1 reads KGHSH; CDR2 reads LQKENI. The CDR3 is 15 amino acids. The V segment lost 8 bases and the J segment 0 bases; nucleotides outside the gene matches: 5. The CDR3 loop reads CASRGQGTNTGELFF. CDR3 nucleotide sequence: TGTGCCAGCCGAGGACAGGGCACGAACACCGGGGAGCTGTTTTTT.

This clone has more than one count but fewer than ten. The V call is TRBV7-9, the J call TRBJ1-5; the match to TRBD1 covers 10 bases. The CDR3 has 16 amino acids. With V trimmed by 5 bases and J by 0 bases, 4 bases remained unmatched. Looked up from germline, CDR1 is SEHNR and CDR2 is FQNEAQ (reference sequence). The CDR3 sequence is CASSPGTGVSNQPQHF. The DNA of the CDR3 is TGTGCCAGCAGCCCCGGGACAGGGGTTAGCAATCAGCCCCAGCATTTT.

The chain is built from TRBV15 and TRBJ2-5; TRBD2 matches at 8 bases. Losses at the gene ends were 0 bases for V and 1 base for J; bases not matched to a gene: 1. This CDR3 region has 15 residues. Germline values: CDR1 LNHNV, CDR2 YYDKDF (reference sequence). The CDR3 loop is CATSRDRGGQETQYF. As DNA, the CDR3 is TGTGCCACCAGCAGAGATCGGGGGGGCCAAGAGACCCAGTACTTC.